This TCR beta chain was recovered during a study of intratumoral heterogeneity in liver cancer. General notes on the study: Across the full approximately 13-patient cohort, most patients were male and the median age was about 63 years. RNA-seq, DNA sequencing, TCR-seq and SNP array data from multiple regions of hepatocellular carcinoma specimens were combined in the study to investigate intratumor heterogeneity. The overall cohort comprised about 70 multiregional samples from 14 HCC patients, with under 55 tumoral and approximately 20 adjacent nontumoral regions.

What the authors observed across the whole study: A relatively low patient number and under-sampled tumor-infiltrating lymphocyte representation were acknowledged by the authors as limitations.

V is pared back by 8 bases and J by 5 bases, with 19 bases lying between the germline termini. The CDR3 goes from the cysteine to the phenylalanine over 15 residues. Here the CDR3 DNA is all that survives: 45 bases in frame from base 1. The germline V gene specifies KGHDR as CDR1 and SFDVKD as CDR2. On this clone: No antigen is known for it. Base qualities are not provided; no much larger clone lies one nucleotide away.

Every patient had early-stage hepatocellular carcinoma and received no therapy prior to surgical resection. Sampled areas lacked macroscopic evidence of necrosis or hemorrhage. TCR sequencing (ImmunoSeq) was performed on multiple regions from two patients. Frozen resection tissue samples were collected at least 1 cm apart from each other. The N label marked samples taken from nontumoral liver tissue adjacent to the tumor. Genomic DNA was isolated from bulk tissue with the DNeasy blood and tissue kit. TCR beta chain CDR3 regions were sequenced from genomic DNA using the immunoSEQ assay. Rearranged VDJ segments were amplified with primers annealing to V and J segments. Under the source paper's analysis protocol: Clonality and richness metrics were computed with the ImmunoSeq Analyzer software. Fisher's exact test, supplemented by a beta-binomial method for added stringency, was applied to identify differentially abundant clones between regions. TCRdb's version of the immuneACCESS table is confined to in-frame rearrangements and falls short of the full clone set. An unresolved V gene accounts for under half of the shortfall where checked; the remainder is of unknown origin. D and trimming were read from the DNA, whereas the V and J calls and clone size are those reported in that table. The table for this sample lists over 20,000 clones; 73% of them were counted only once. The biggest ten clones account for 17% of the sample.

The sequences come from tumor-adjacent normal tissue, collected before any cancer treatment. The chain is encoded by TRBV24-1 joined to TRBJ2-3, and TRBD2 may be the D gene, going by 7 matching bases. The source is a woman between 70 and 85 years old with hepatocellular carcinoma. The CDR3 reads as follows: CATMLGGGAGDTQYF. The DNA reads TGTGCCACCATGCTGGGCGGGGGCGCGGGAGATACGCAGTATTTT.